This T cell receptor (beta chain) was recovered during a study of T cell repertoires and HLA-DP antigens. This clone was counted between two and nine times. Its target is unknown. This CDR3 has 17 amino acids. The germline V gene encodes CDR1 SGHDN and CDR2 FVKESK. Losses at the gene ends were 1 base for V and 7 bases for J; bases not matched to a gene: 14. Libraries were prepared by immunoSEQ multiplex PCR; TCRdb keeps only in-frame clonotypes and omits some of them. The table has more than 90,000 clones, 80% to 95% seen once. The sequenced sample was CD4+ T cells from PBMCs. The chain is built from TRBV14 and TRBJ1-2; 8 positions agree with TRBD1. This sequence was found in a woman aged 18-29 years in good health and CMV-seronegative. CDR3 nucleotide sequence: TGTGCCAGCAGCCAAGGTGCAAGGGGACAGGTCTTTCTTGGCTACACCTTC. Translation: CASSQGARGQVFLGYTF.